The 22 T cell receptor beta chains below all came from one sample that was sequenced in a study of blood T cell repertoires in COVID-19. Repertoires were generated with immunoSEQ multiplex PCR, while TCRdb's copy carries only in-frame clones and drops some. The sample records roughly 150,000 clones, 87% being singletons. Sample: peripheral blood. The receptors come from a human donor in a cohort sampled during active COVID-19.

The count of this clone is one. This CDR3 reads CASTDYRGLGYGYTF. CDR3 bases: TGTGCCAGCACAGACTACAGGGGGCTAGGCTATGGCTACACCTTC. The J gene is TRBJ1-2, the V gene TRBV28, with 9 bases aligning to TRBD1. The J segment lost 4 bases and the V segment lost 7 bases, leaving 10 bases of the junction unmatched. This CDR3 has 15 amino acids. Germline CDR1 reads MDHEN; CDR2 reads SYDVKM.

A single count supports this clone. The genes are TRBV28 and TRBJ2-7, with D maybe TRBD2 (5 bases). The V and J ends lost 6 bases and 1 base respectively, with 22 bases between them. This CDR3 is built from 17 residues. Germline CDR1 and CDR2: MDHEN and SYDVKM. The CDR3 DNA reads TGTGCCAGCAGCCCGGTGGATACACGAGGGCCTTCCTACGAGCAGTACTTC. Residues: CASSPVDTRGPSYEQYF.

This chain connects TRBV4-2 to TRBJ2-6; the match to TRBD1 covers 10 bases. J gave up 0 bases and V 1 base, and 3 bases lay outside the gene matches. This CDR3 is built from 18 residues. CDR1 is LGHNA and CDR2 is YNFKEQ in the germline V gene. The CDR3 sequence is CASSQGGQGSSGANVLTF. The CDR3 coding sequence is TGTGCCAGCAGCCAAGGGGGACAGGGGTCCTCTGGGGCCAACGTCCTGACTTTC.

V usage is TRBV6-5 and J usage is TRBJ1-5, with a tentative D call TRBD1 (5 bases). Germline values: CDR1 MNHEY, CDR2 SVGAGI. V was trimmed by 2 bases and J by 6 bases, leaving 14 bases between them. The CDR3 is made up of 15 amino acids. CDR3: CASSYGGSPTQPQHF. In DNA form, the CDR3 reads TGTGCCAGCAGTTACGGGGGGTCTCCCACTCAGCCCCAGCATTTT.

Only one count was recorded for this clone. The V and J genes are TRBV29-1 and TRBJ1-2; D not resolved. The V gene's germline CDR1 is SQVTM and CDR2 ANQGSEA. V lost 4 bases and J 0 bases, leaving 12 bases between the germline ends. The CDR3 has 14 amino acids. The CDR3 sequence is CSVGRRISNYGYTF. The CDR3 DNA reads as TGCAGCGTTGGGAGACGGATATCTAACTATGGCTACACCTTC.

CDR3 bases: TGTGCCAGCAGCCCGAGGTCGGCATATGGCTACACCTTC. Its protein product is CASSPRSAYGYTF. This sequence joins TRBV11-3 and TRBJ1-2; no reliable D call. The V and J ends lost 5 bases and 5 bases respectively, with 12 bases between them. The CDR3 is made up of 13 amino acids. Germline V CDR1 and CDR2: SGHNT, YENEEA.

The chain carries TRBV7-8 and TRBJ1-3, with TRBD1 matching 7 bases. J was trimmed by 3 bases and V by 5 bases; bases with no gene match: 7. Germline V gene lookup returns CDR1 SGHVS and CDR2 FQNEAQ. This CDR3 comprises 15 residues. The CDR3 DNA is TGTGCCAGCAGCCGAGACAGGGTAAATGGAAACACCATATATTTT. Protein: CASSRDRVNGNTIYF.

The rearrangement joins TRBV30 to TRBJ1-1, with a possible D match to TRBD1 (6 bases). Between the trimmed V and J ends, which lost 3 bases and 8 bases, there was a span of 7 bases. Germline V gene lookup returns CDR1 GTSNPN and CDR2 SVGIG (reference sequence). The CDR3 covers 10 residues. CDR3 amino acids: CAWRDREAFF. The DNA of the CDR3 is TGTGCCTGGAGGGACAGAGAAGCTTTCTTT.

V and J are TRBV27 and TRBJ2-7, with TRBD2 as a possible D gene (6 bases). Germline CDR1 and CDR2: MNHEY and SMNVEV (reference sequence). V was pared by 5 bases and J by 0 bases, with 14 bases between. This CDR3 comprises 15 residues. In DNA, the CDR3 is TGTGCCAGCAGTCTTATCCGGGGACTCTCCTACGAGCAGTACTTC. Translating gives CASSLIRGLSYEQYF.

The chain joins TRBV7-2 to TRBJ2-1; the D is unclear. Trimming shortened V by 0 bases and J by 8 bases, and 5 bases separated the two germline ends. Germline loops: CDR1 SGHTA, CDR2 FQGNSA. The CDR3 consists of 12 residues. CDR3: CASSLAVHEQFF. CDR3 coding DNA: TGTGCCAGCAGCTTAGCCGTCCATGAGCAGTTCTTC.

The gene calls are TRBV30 and TRBJ1-6; D is unclear. CDR1 and CDR2 from the germline V gene are GTSNPN and SVGIG (reference sequence). This CDR3 is 13 amino acids long. V gave up 3 bases and J gave up 7 bases, with 10 bases separating them. In nucleotides, the CDR3 is TGTGCCTGGAGATTTACAGTAAATTCACCCCTCCACTTT. This encodes CAWRFTVNSPLHF.

V is TRBV12-3 or TRBV12-4 and J is TRBJ1-2; 10 positions match TRBD1. The junction had 2 bases not matched to a gene; V was cut back by 6 bases and J by 4 bases. The CDR3 extends over 13 amino acids. CDR3 sequence: CASSRDRGYGYTF. CDR3 in DNA: TGTGCCAGCAGCCGGGACAGGGGCTATGGCTACACCTTC.

A few counts support this clone. This chain joins TRBV9 and TRBJ1-6; 8 bases are a match to TRBD1. The germline gives CDR1 SGDLS, CDR2 YYNGEE. This CDR3 spans 14 amino acids. J lost 7 bases, V lost 2 bases, and 2 bases had no gene match. As DNA, the CDR3 is TGTGCCAGCAGCGTGACAGGGGCCAATTCACCCCTCCACTTT. Translated: CASSVTGANSPLHF.

The rearrangement links TRBV27 to TRBJ1-1; D possibly corresponds to TRBD1 (5 bases). The CDR3 runs 14 residues. The germline V and J ends were trimmed by 8 bases and 1 base, with 14 bases remaining between them. Germline V CDR1 and CDR2: MNHEY, SMNVEV (reference sequence). The CDR3 nucleotides are TGTGCCAGCGGTCTCCCAGGGCCGAACACTGAAGCTTTCTTT. This gives the protein CASGLPGPNTEAFF.

This clone appeared a few times. The chain recombines TRBV6-5 with TRBJ1-1; 9 positions match TRBD1. The V segment lost 5 bases and the J segment 5 bases; nucleotides outside the gene matches: 6. The CDR3 consists of 14 residues. In germline, CDR1 is MNHEY, CDR2 SVGAGI. In DNA, the CDR3 is TGTGCCAGCAGTCCGGGACAGGGAAAAACTGAAGCTTTCTTT. It codes for CASSPGQGKTEAFF.

The chain couples TRBV5-1 to TRBJ1-2; 7 nucleotides align to TRBD1. CDR1 and CDR2 from the germline V gene are SGHRS and YFSETQ. V shed 0 bases and J 0 bases; nucleotides not matched to a gene: 8. This CDR3 has 17 amino acids. CDR3 nucleotide sequence: TGCGCCAGCAGCTTGGCGGGAGGGGGCGCACCTAACTATGGCTACACCTTC. This gives the protein CASSLAGGGAPNYGYTF.

This clone was observed once. The chain combines TRBV7-9 with TRBJ1-1, with 7 nucleotides matching TRBD1. This CDR3 has 14 residues. Trimming at V came to 5 bases and at J to 7 bases, leaving 10 bases not matched to a gene. Germline values: CDR1 SEHNR, CDR2 FQNEAQ (reference sequence). The CDR3 coding sequence is TGTGCCAGCAGCCTAAGACAGGGAACGGGTGAAGCTTTCTTT. It yields the protein CASSLRQGTGEAFF.

This clone was seen just once. This chain links TRBV7-8 with TRBJ2-7, with 9 bases identical to TRBD1. CDR1 SGHVS and CDR2 FQNEAQ come from the germline V gene. The CDR3 is 16 residues long. Trimming cost V 1 base and J 7 bases; bases outside gene matches: 11. The CDR3 nucleotides read TGTGCCAGCAGCTTAGGATTGGGACAGGGTTTGGGTGAGCAGTACTTC. It specifies CASSLGLGQGLGEQYF.

The rearrangement joins TRBV30 to TRBJ2-5, with D tentatively TRBD2 (8 bases). V lost 0 bases, J lost 5 bases, and 25 bases lay in between. CDR1 and CDR2 (germline): GTSNPN, SVGIG (reference sequence). This CDR3 spans 18 amino acids. The CDR3 reads CAWSVGTEMSGRGETQYF. CDR3 in DNA: TGTGCCTGGAGTGTCGGGACAGAAATGTCCGGGAGGGGGGAGACCCAGTACTTC. Using reference TRBV30 and TRBJ2-5 for the parts outside the CDR3, the full variable domain is SQTIHQWPATLVQPVGSPLSLECTVEGTSNPNLYWYRQAAGRGLQLLFYSVGIGQISSEVPQNLSASRPQDRQFILSSKKLLLSDSGFYLCAWSVGTEMSGRGETQYFGPGTRLLVL.

The chain is built from TRBV9 and TRBJ2-7; 9 nucleotides match TRBD1. There are 15 residues in the CDR3. Germline V gene lookup returns CDR1 SGDLS and CDR2 YYNGEE. V trimming: 4 bases; J trimming: 5 bases; junction bases outside the gene matches: 10. CDR3 residues: CASSSRQGDGDEQYF. CDR3 in DNA: TGTGCCAGCAGCTCCCGACAGGGGGATGGGGACGAGCAGTACTTC.

V gene TRBV28 combines with J gene TRBJ2-6, with a possible D match to TRBD1 (6 bases). The CDR3 consists of 15 residues. V gave up 6 bases and J gave up 2 bases, with 11 bases separating them. The germline gives CDR1 MDHEN, CDR2 SYDVKM. CDR3 in DNA: TGTGCCAGCAGAAAACAGGGCACTGGGGCCAACGTCCTGACTTTC. It is translated as CASRKQGTGANVLTF.

This clone occurred a few times. The rearrangement uses TRBV6-5 and TRBJ1-2; TRBD1 is a possible D gene (6 bases). Per germline, CDR1 MNHEY and CDR2 SVGAGI. The CDR3 is made up of 13 amino acids. V was shortened by 3 bases and J by 7 bases, with 12 bases between the two germline ends. In DNA, the CDR3 is TGTGCCAGCAGTTATTACAGGGTTGGTGGCTACACCTTC. Protein product: CASSYYRVGGYTF.